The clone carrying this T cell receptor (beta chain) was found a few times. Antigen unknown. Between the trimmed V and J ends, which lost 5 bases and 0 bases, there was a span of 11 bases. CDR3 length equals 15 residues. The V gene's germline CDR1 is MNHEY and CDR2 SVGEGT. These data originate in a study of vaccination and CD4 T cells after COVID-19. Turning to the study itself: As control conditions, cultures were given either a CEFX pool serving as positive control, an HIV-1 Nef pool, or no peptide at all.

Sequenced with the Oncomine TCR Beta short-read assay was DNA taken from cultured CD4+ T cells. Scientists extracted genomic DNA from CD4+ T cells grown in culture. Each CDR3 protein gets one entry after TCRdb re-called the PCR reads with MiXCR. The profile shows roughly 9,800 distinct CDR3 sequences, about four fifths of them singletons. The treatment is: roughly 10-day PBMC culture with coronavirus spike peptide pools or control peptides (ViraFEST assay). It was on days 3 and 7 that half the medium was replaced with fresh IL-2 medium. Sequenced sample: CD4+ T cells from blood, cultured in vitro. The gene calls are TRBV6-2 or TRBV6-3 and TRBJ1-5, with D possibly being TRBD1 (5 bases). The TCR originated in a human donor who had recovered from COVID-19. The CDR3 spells CASSIGTASNQPQHF. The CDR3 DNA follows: TGTGCCAGCAGTATAGGGACGGCTAGCAATCAGCCCCAGCATTTT.